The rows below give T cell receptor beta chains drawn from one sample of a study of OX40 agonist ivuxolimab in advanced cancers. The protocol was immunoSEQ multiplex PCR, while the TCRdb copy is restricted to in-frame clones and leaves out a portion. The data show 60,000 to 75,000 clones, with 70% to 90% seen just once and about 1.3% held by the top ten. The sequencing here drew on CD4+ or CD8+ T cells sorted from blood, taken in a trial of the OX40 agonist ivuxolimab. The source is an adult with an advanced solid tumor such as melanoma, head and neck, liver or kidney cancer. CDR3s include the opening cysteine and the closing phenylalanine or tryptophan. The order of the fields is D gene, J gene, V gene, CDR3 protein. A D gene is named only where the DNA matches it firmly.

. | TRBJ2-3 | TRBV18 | CASSRDFADTQYF
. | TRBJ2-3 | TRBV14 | CASSQDRAGTDTQYF
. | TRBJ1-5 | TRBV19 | CASSAPGWPQHF
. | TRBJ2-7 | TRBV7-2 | CASSLVPESYEQYF
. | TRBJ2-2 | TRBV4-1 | CASSQVPVGGELFF
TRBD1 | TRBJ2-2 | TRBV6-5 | CASSLTGGGTGELFF
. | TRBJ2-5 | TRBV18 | CASSPPGLQDGTQYF
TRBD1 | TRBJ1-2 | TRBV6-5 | CASKGQGSNGYTF
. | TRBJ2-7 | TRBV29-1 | CSVVLGGPQLGEQYF
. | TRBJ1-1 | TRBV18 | CASSLGPQNTEAFF
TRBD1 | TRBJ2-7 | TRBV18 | CASSGGQGVPYEQYF
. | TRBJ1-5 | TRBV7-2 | CASSPDGNQPQHF
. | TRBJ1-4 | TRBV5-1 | CASSLSRGPGGEKLFF
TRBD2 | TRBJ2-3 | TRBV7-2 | CASSSRLAGGPGTQYF
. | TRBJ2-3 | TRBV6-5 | CASSLRTPTDTQYF
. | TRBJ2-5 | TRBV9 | CASSVGPDVGSGETQYF
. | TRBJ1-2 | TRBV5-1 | CASSFGAYYGYTF
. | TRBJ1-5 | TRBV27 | CASSSQGRGPGGNQPQHF
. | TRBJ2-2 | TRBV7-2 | CASSPRRPWGTGELFF
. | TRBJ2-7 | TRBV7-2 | CASSAAGLLYEQYF
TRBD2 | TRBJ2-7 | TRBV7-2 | CASSSRWLAGGYEQYF
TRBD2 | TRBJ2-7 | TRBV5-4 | CASSIGMGLTWGEQYF
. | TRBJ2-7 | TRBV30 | CAWSVNRALYEQYF
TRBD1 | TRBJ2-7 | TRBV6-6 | CASSAWTGIHEQYF
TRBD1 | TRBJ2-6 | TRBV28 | CASSFSGQGHTGANVLTF
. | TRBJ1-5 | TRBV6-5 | CASSHDRVSNQPQHF
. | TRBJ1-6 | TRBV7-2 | CASTKTAYNSPLHF
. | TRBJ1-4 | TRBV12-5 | CASGLVPWGAGEKLFF
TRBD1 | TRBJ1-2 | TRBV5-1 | CASSSRTGSGYGYTF
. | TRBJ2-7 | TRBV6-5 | CASSRTTSEQYF
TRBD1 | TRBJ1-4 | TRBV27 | CASRGTGASVTNEKLFF
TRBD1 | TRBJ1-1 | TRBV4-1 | CASSQEGIDRGTEAFF
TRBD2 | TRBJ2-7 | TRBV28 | CASSYSGRAFEQYF
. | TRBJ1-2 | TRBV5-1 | CASSSYRTGSENYGYTF
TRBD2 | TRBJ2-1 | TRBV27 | CASSFGAGFRNEQFF
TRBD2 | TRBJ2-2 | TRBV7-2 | CASSYYSGSAGELFF
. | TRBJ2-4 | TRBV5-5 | CASSLGGENIQYF
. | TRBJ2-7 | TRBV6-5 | CASSEAYEQYF
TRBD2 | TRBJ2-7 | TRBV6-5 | CASSYSGLDIYEQYF
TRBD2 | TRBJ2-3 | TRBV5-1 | CASSFKREGLGTDTQYF
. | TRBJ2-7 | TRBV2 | CASSVRLLHEQYF
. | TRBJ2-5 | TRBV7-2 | CASSSGLAQYF
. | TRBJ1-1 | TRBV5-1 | CASSPRQALNTEAFF
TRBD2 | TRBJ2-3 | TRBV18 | CASSRAAGGSTDTQYF
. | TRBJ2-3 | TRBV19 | CASASADTQYF
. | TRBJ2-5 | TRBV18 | CASSPAGSQETQYF
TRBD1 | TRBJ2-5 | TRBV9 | CASSDRIGGFETQYF
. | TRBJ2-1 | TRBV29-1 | CSVEVYNEQFF
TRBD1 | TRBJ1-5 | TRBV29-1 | CSVGTGNNQPQHF
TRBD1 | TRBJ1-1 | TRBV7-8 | CASSLRTGDNTEAFF
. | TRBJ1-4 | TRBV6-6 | CASSYQDRSNEKLFF
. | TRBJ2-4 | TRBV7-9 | CASSPGRLAKNIQYF
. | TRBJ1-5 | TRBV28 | CASSLVGGQPQHF
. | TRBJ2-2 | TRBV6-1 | CASSEPGRSTGELFF
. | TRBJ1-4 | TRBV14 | CASSPPGGTKLFF